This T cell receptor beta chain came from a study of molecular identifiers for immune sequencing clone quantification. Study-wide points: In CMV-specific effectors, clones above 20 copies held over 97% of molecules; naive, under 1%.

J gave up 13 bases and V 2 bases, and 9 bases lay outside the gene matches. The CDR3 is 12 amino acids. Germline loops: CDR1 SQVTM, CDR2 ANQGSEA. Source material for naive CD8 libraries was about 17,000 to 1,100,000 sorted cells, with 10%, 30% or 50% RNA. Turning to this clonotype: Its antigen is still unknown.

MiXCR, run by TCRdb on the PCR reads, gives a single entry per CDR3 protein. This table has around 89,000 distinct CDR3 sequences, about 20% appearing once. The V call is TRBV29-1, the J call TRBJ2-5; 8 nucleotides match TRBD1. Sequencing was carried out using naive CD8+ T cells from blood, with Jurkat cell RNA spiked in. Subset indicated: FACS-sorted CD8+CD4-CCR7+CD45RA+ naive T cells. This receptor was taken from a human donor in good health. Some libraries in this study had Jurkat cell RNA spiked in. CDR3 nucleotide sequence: TGCAGCGTTGAAACCGGGACAGGACCCGGGTACTTC. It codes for CSVETGTGPGYF.